The sequence of this T cell receptor (beta chain) was determined in a study of blood T cell repertoires in COVID-19. Under the authors' procedure: Nucleated cell number was recorded as an estimate derived from reference gene primer amplification. Repertoires were generated with immunoSEQ multiplex PCR, while TCRdb's copy carries only in-frame clones and drops some. D and trimming come from the DNA, and the V and J calls and clone size come from that table. The table has around 32,000 clones, approximately 93% seen once; the top ten hold roughly 0.93%. Between the trimmed V and J ends, which lost 3 bases and 8 bases, there was a span of 8 bases. Germline V gives CDR1 LNHDA, CDR2 SQIVND (reference sequence). This CDR3 is built from 13 residues. A remark on this clone: Other nucleotide sequences in the sample specify the same CDR3.

Sequencing was done on a sample of peripheral blood. This chain links TRBV19 with TRBJ1-6, with D perhaps matching TRBD1 (5 bases). The sequence came from a male donor with active COVID-19. The CDR3 is CASSIVRDSPLHF. In DNA, the CDR3 is TGTGCCAGTAGTATTGTCAGGGATTCACCCCTCCACTTT.